The sequence of this TCR beta chain was determined in a study of CD8+ T cells in alopecia areata. Following RNA extraction, reverse transcription yielded cDNA that acted as the sequencing template. Sequencing was performed with immunoSEQ multiplex PCR; in TCRdb, only in-frame clones are kept and a portion is missing. Seen here are hundreds of thousands of clones, more than 45% observed once, and the top ten hold 0.45%. Both peripheral blood and punch biopsies of lesional scalp skin were obtained from patients who had alopecia areata. CDR1 is SGHRS and CDR2 is YFSETQ in the germline V gene. This CDR3 region has 14 residues. Trimming removed 0 bases from V and 4 bases from J, with 7 bases in between.

This sequence joins TRBV5-1 and TRBJ2-2, with D uncertain. The sequence came from a human donor with alopecia areata. Source: CD4+ T cells sorted from blood, taken at week 0. CDR3 amino acids: CASSLALGTGELFF. CDR3 coding DNA: TGCGCCAGCAGCTTGGCCTTGGGCACCGGGGAGCTGTTTTTT.